The 2 T cell receptor beta chains below all came from one sample that was sequenced in a study of regulatory T cells in long-lasting Graves disease. Time point given: newly diagnosed GD, antithyroid drugs for less than 3 months. Researchers made the TCR library from RNA that was extracted from PBMCs. Researchers made TCR beta libraries by using iRepertoire HTBI primers and running Arm-PCR on CDR3 regions. Each CDR3 protein is one row after TCRdb ran MiXCR on the multiplex PCR reads. The sample yields approximately 350,000 distinct CDR3 sequences, under 20% seen once. This same sample was also part of a study on T cells in Graves' hyperthyroidism and ophthalmopathy.

The source material was peripheral blood mononuclear cells (PBMCs), sampled at new diagnosis, from a patient treated with antithyroid drugs. These receptors all stem from a woman between 18 and 30 years old with Graves disease.

On this clonotype: A single base separates this from a much larger clone, so it may be a read error. The chain uses TRBV3-1 and TRBJ1-2, with D possibly matching TRBD1 (5 bases). This CDR3 has 13 amino acids. CDR1 and CDR2 (germline): LGHDT, YNNKEL (reference sequence). CDR3 coding DNA: TGTGCCAGCAGGCCCCTCTGGGGGTATGGCTACGCCTTC. This sequence encodes CASRPLWGYGYAF.

The J gene is TRBJ1-4, the V gene TRBV5-6; D is unclear. Germline V CDR1 and CDR2: SGHDT, YYEEEE. Trimming took off 1 base at V and 7 bases at J, with 11 bases between the two ends. The CDR3 runs to 14 residues. This CDR3 reads CASSLRNKGEKLFF. In DNA, the CDR3 is TGTGCCAGCAGCTTGCGGAACAAGGGTGAAAAACTGTTTTTT.